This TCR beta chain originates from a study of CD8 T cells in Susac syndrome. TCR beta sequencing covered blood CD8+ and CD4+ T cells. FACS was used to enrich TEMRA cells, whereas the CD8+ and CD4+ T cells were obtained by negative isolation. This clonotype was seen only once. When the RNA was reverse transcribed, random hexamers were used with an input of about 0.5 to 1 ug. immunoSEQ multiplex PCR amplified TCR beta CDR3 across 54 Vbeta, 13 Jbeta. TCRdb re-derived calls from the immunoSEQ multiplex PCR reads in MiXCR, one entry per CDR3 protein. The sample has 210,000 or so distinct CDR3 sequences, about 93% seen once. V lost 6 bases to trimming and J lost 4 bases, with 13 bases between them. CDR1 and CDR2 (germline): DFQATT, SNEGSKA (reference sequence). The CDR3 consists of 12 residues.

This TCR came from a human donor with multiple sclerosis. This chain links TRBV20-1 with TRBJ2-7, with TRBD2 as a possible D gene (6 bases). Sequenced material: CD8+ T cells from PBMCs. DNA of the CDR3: TGCAGTGCCACATACGGGGGATACGAGCAGTACTTC. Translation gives CSATYGGYEQYF.